These 30 T cell receptor beta chains came from one sample sequenced in a study of early T cells in non-severe SARS-CoV-2 infection. TCRdb reprocessed the 5' RACE reads via MiXCR and lists one record per CDR3 protein. This sample has tens of thousands of distinct CDR3 sequences; roughly an eighth occur once, and the top ten carry approximately 2.6%. The sample in question was whole blood, obtained at baseline. The receptors were sampled from an adult who was a healthcare worker with PCR-confirmed SARS-CoV-2 infection or an uninfected control (not recorded which).

This clonotype has ten or more counts. The chain couples TRBV5-4 to TRBJ1-5; 8 nucleotides match TRBD1. In germline, CDR1 is SGHNT, CDR2 YYREEE (reference sequence). This CDR3 is 15 amino acids long. After removal of 2 bases from V and 4 bases from J, the junction contained 5 bases not matched to a gene. CDR3 DNA sequence: TGTGCCAGCAGCTTAGGACAGGGATTTAATCAGCCCCAGCATTTT. Translated, it gives CASSLGQGFNQPQHF.

The gene calls are TRBV6-6 and TRBJ2-2; D gene ambiguous. The germline V gene encodes CDR1 MNHNY and CDR2 SVGAGI (reference sequence). Trimming removed 6 bases from V and 5 bases from J, with 16 bases in between. This CDR3 has 15 amino acids. CDR3 DNA sequence: TGTGCCAGCAGCCCGGACGGACCTGGGACCGGGGAGCTGTTTTTT. Amino acids: CASSPDGPGTGELFF.

The gene calls are TRBV11-3 and TRBJ2-2; D not resolved. The CDR3 loop spans 14 amino acids. Germline assignment: CDR1 SGHNT and CDR2 YENEEA. Trimming pared 2 bases from V and 5 bases from J, leaving 9 bases between. This chain's CDR3 is CASSLHRSTGELFF. CDR3 bases: TGTGCCAGCAGCTTACACAGATCAACCGGGGAGCTGTTTTTT.

In this sample, this clonotype turned up a few times. V gene TRBV4-1 combines with J gene TRBJ1-1; TRBD1 might be the D (5 bases). V was pared by 6 bases and J by 5 bases, with 16 bases between. CDR1 and CDR2 from the germline V gene are MGHRA and YSYEKL. This CDR3 contains 14 residues. CDR3 residues: CASSLGRSGTEAFF. The CDR3 DNA follows: TGCGCCAGCAGTTTGGGACGCTCAGGGACTGAAGCTTTCTTT.

This clonotype showed up just a few times. The chain has TRBV6-6 and TRBJ2-2; 8 nucleotides agree with TRBD1. J was trimmed by 8 bases and V by 8 bases; bases with no gene match: 16. This CDR3 has 16 residues. Germline loops: CDR1 MNHNY, CDR2 SVGAGI (reference sequence). CDR3 in amino acids: CASCPGQGGGGGELFF. CDR3 DNA: TGTGCCAGCTGCCCCGGACAGGGAGGCGGAGGAGGGGAGCTGTTTTTT.

This clonotype was found many times. In nucleotides, the CDR3 is TGTGCCAGCAGTCCAAACGAGGGGCAGGGAACACCCCTCCACTTT. Translated, it gives CASSPNEGQGTPLHF. This chain uses TRBV28 with TRBJ1-6; D is perhaps TRBD1 (5 bases). The length of the CDR3 is 15 residues. V lost 5 bases and J 11 bases, leaving 19 bases between the germline ends. The V gene's germline CDR1 is MDHEN and CDR2 SYDVKM.

This clonotype was seen ten or more times. This chain joins TRBV9 and TRBJ2-1; possibly TRBD1 or TRBD2 for D (7 bases each). CDR1 and CDR2 (germline): SGDLS, YYNGEE. V was cut by 4 bases and J by 7 bases, with 21 bases left in between. The CDR3 loop spans 16 amino acids. This CDR3 reads CASSPSRGGYENEQFF. The CDR3 DNA reads TGTGCCAGCAGCCCCTCCAGGGGGGGCTATGAGAATGAGCAGTTCTTC.

The J gene is TRBJ1-1, the V gene TRBV25-1, with a weak D call TRBD1 (6 bases). The CDR3 spans 12 residues. The V gene lost 7 bases and the J gene lost 7 bases, with 13 bases spanning the gap. CDR1 MGHDK and CDR2 SYGVNS come from the germline V gene. The CDR3 DNA is TGTGCCAGCACGGAACAGGGACTTGAAGCTTTCTTT. Translated: CASTEQGLEAFF.

This clonotype was found a few times. The chain joins TRBV27 to TRBJ1-2, with TRBD1 identical over 7 bases. The V gene end was trimmed by 2 bases and the J gene end by 8 bases; junction bases not matched to a gene: 8. This CDR3 spans 14 amino acids. The germline V gene encodes CDR1 MNHEY and CDR2 SMNVEV (reference sequence). CDR3 region: CASSLIGGAPGYTF. The CDR3 coding sequence is TGTGCCAGCAGTTTAATAGGGGGCGCCCCGGGCTACACCTTC.

This sequence joins TRBV11-2 and TRBJ1-6, with 12 positions matching TRBD1. Germline loops: CDR1 SGHAT, CDR2 FQNNGV. CDR3 length: 15 amino acids. V shed 6 bases, J shed 9 bases, and the junction held 6 bases outside the gene matches. The CDR3 DNA sequence: TGTGCCAGCAGGCCCGGGACAGGGGGCGGTTCACCCCTCCACTTT. This gives the protein CASRPGTGGGSPLHF.

This clonotype was detected only a few times. The chain is built from TRBV11-2 and TRBJ2-3; D unclear. The CDR3 runs to 14 residues. The V end was cut by 2 bases, the J end by 0 bases, with 6 bases between. The germline V gene encodes CDR1 SGHAT and CDR2 FQNNGV. The CDR3 reads CASSLPLSTDTQYF. CDR3 DNA: TGTGCCAGCAGCTTACCCCTTAGCACAGATACGCAGTATTTT. The entire variable domain, with the rest obtained from reference TRBV11-2 and TRBJ2-3, is as follows: EAGVAQSPRYKIIEKRQSVAFWCNPISGHATLYWYQQILGQGPKLLIQFQNNGVVDDSQLPKDRFSAERLKGVDSTLKIQPAKLEDSAVYLCASSLPLSTDTQYFGPGTRLTVL.

The V call is TRBV18, the J call TRBJ2-5; 8 bases fit TRBD2. CDR3 length: 15 residues. CDR1 is KGHSH, CDR2 LQKENI, per germline. Trimming took 3 bases from V and 5 from J; bases not matched to a gene: 8. The CDR3 is CASSPRTGGMETQYF. CDR3 nucleotide sequence: TGTGCCAGCTCACCGCGGACGGGGGGGATGGAGACCCAGTACTTC.

The rearrangement uses TRBV27 and TRBJ2-7, with D unresolved. Trimming cost V 3 bases and J 6 bases, with 18 bases left between them. The CDR3 is 15 amino acids. Looked up from germline, CDR1 is MNHEY and CDR2 is SMNVEV (reference sequence). Here the CDR3 DNA reads TGTGCCAGCAGTTTTAAATCCGACCCGCCCCTCGAGCAGTACTTC. Its protein is CASSFKSDPPLEQYF.

This clonotype was found a few times. The V and J genes are TRBV18 and TRBJ1-5; D call uncertain. The V end was cut by 6 bases, the J end by 2 bases, with 17 bases between. Per the germline V gene, CDR1 is KGHSH and CDR2 is LQKENI. CDR3 length: 16 residues. The CDR3, as DNA: TGTGCCAGCTCGCCCGGACTCCCGCGGGGCAATCAGCCCCAGCATTTT. It specifies CASSPGLPRGNQPQHF. Supplemented by reference TRBV18 and TRBJ1-5, the full variable domain reads NAGVMQNPRHLVRRRGQEARLRCSPMKGHSHVYWYRQLPEEGLKFMVYLQKENIIDESGMPKERFSAEFPKEGPSILRIQQVVRGDSAAYFCASSPGLPRGNQPQHFGDGTRLSIL.

This clonotype was counted ten times or more. The chain joins TRBV4-1 to TRBJ2-1, with TRBD2 matching over 8 bases. The ends lost 2 bases at V and 4 bases at J; junction bases unmatched: 7. The CDR3 totals 16 residues. Germline V gene data show CDR1 as MGHRA and CDR2 as YSYEKL. This chain's CDR3 is CASSQYTGTSYNEQFF. The CDR3 DNA reads as TGCGCCAGCAGCCAATACACCGGGACTAGTTACAATGAGCAGTTCTTC.

In its sample, this clonotype is medium-sized. The J gene is TRBJ1-2, the V gene TRBV4-1; maybe TRBD1 (5 bases). This CDR3 comprises 16 residues. Per the germline V gene, CDR1 is MGHRA and CDR2 is YSYEKL. Between the trimmed V and J ends, which lost 6 bases and 1 base, there was a span of 18 bases. CDR3 loop: CASRREPGGNNYGYTF. DNA of the CDR3: TGCGCCAGCAGAAGGGAGCCTGGGGGAAATAACTATGGCTACACCTTC.

V gene TRBV18 combines with J gene TRBJ2-1; 9 bases are a match to TRBD2. From germline, CDR1 is KGHSH and CDR2 LQKENI. V shed 3 bases, J shed 6 bases, and the junction held 9 bases outside the gene matches. There are 16 residues in the CDR3. In DNA form, the CDR3 reads TGTGCCAGCTCACCCCGTGGGCTAGCGGGGAGCAATGAGCAGTTCTTC. Amino acids: CASSPRGLAGSNEQFF. The full variable domain, completed using reference TRBV18 and TRBJ2-1, is NAGVMQNPRHLVRRRGQEARLRCSPMKGHSHVYWYRQLPEEGLKFMVYLQKENIIDESGMPKERFSAEFPKEGPSILRIQQVVRGDSAAYFCASSPRGLAGSNEQFFGPGTRLTVL.

This clonotype was seen ten or more times. This chain uses TRBV7-3 with TRBJ1-1, with 8 bases that match TRBD1. Looked up from germline, CDR1 is SGHTA and CDR2 is FQGTGA. V shed 6 bases, J shed 3 bases, and the junction held 3 bases outside the gene matches. The CDR3 is 13 residues long. The DNA of the CDR3 is TGTGCCAGCAGTGCGACAGGGGACACTGAAGCTTTCTTT. Amino acid sequence: CASSATGDTEAFF.

A few counts support this clonotype. The CDR3 DNA follows: TGTGCCAGCAGCTTCACAGGGACCAGCTCCTACAATGAGCAGTTCTTC. This translates into CASSFTGTSSYNEQFF. The V and J genes are TRBV11-2 and TRBJ2-1; the D gene is possibly TRBD1 (6 bases). Trimming removed 3 bases at V and 0 bases at J, with 12 bases between. In germline, CDR1 is SGHAT, CDR2 FQNNGV. The CDR3 is 16 residues long. Together with reference TRBV11-2 and TRBJ2-1, the CDR3 gives the full variable domain: EAGVAQSPRYKIIEKRQSVAFWCNPISGHATLYWYQQILGQGPKLLIQFQNNGVVDDSQLPKDRFSAERLKGVDSTLKIQPAKLEDSAVYLCASSFTGTSSYNEQFFGPGTRLTVL.

The chain links TRBV29-1 to TRBJ2-7; TRBD1 aligns across 9 bases. The ends lost 6 bases at V and 2 bases at J; junction bases unmatched: 2. The CDR3 consists of 12 residues. Germline values: CDR1 SQVTM, CDR2 ANQGSEA. CDR3 DNA sequence: TGCAGCGTCGGGACAGGGACCTACGAGCAGTACTTC. This encodes CSVGTGTYEQYF.

The chain couples TRBV12-3 or TRBV12-4 to TRBJ2-3, with unresolved D. Trimming removed 6 bases from V and 5 bases from J, with 9 bases in between. The CDR3 has 12 residues. CDR3 region: CASRVFQDTQYF. CDR3 in DNA: TGTGCCAGCAGGGTTTTTCAAGATACGCAGTATTTT.

This rearrangement joins TRBV7-3 to TRBJ2-1, with D possibly called TRBD1 or TRBD2 (5 bases each). V lost 5 bases and J lost 5, with 13 bases in between. This CDR3 has 14 residues. The germline V gene encodes CDR1 SGHTA and CDR2 FQGTGA. The CDR3 nucleotides are TGTGCCAGCAGCGCCCACGGGGCTCACAATGAGCAGTTCTTC. It codes for CASSAHGAHNEQFF.

This clonotype has just a few counts. This chain links TRBV5-4 with TRBJ2-7; D uncertain. Germline-derived CDR1 and CDR2 are SGHNT and YYREEE (reference sequence). The length of the CDR3 is 13 residues. Trimming removed 1 base at V and 0 bases at J, with 5 bases between. CDR3 in amino acids: CASSLKGSYEQYF. The CDR3, as DNA: TGTGCCAGCAGCTTGAAGGGCTCCTACGAGCAGTACTTC.

This clonotype was detected a few times. V and J are TRBV7-9 and TRBJ2-7, with 9 nucleotides matching TRBD1. The trim removed 5 bases at V and 6 bases at J, leaving 8 bases unmatched. Germline V gene sequence: CDR1 SEHNR, CDR2 FQNEAQ (reference sequence). The CDR3 is 14 residues long. The CDR3 DNA follows: TGTGCCAGCAGCGCCGGGACAGGGCAACCCGAGCAGTACTTC. This codes for CASSAGTGQPEQYF.

In this sample, this clonotype turned up a few times. The gene calls are TRBV29-1 and TRBJ2-5; D uncertain. Germline V gives CDR1 SQVTM, CDR2 ANQGSEA. V was shortened by 7 bases and J by 5 bases, with 14 bases between the two germline ends. This CDR3 comprises 12 residues. The CDR3 loop reads CSALRPAETQYF. Here the CDR3 DNA reads TGCAGCGCCCTAAGGCCGGCGGAGACCCAGTACTTC.

This clonotype was counted between two and nine times. This chain links TRBV5-4 with TRBJ1-4, with D tentatively TRBD1 (6 bases). Trimming took 2 bases from V and 7 from J, leaving 15 bases between them. CDR3 length: 15 amino acids. Germline loops: CDR1 SGHNT, CDR2 YYREEE (reference sequence). The CDR3 region has the DNA TGTGCCAGCAGCTTCCAACAGGGTGCCCCTGAAAAACTGTTTTTT. Translating it yields CASSFQQGAPEKLFF.

A few counts support this clonotype. The DNA for the CDR3 is TGTGCCAGCAGCCCAGGGACATTCTATCGTGATGGAAACACCATATATTTT. Translated, it gives CASSPGTFYRDGNTIYF. The chain employs TRBV7-9 and TRBJ1-3; D perhaps matches TRBD1 (6 bases). The V and J ends lost 5 bases and 3 bases respectively, with 20 bases between them. The CDR3 is 17 residues long. CDR1 and CDR2 from the germline V gene are SEHNR and FQNEAQ (reference sequence). The whole variable domain, remainder taken from reference TRBV7-9 and TRBJ1-3, is DTGVSQNPRHKITKRGQNVTFRCDPISEHNRLYWYRQTLGQGPEFLTYFQNEAQLEKSRLLSDRFSAERPKGSFSTLEIQRTEQGDSAMYLCASSPGTFYRDGNTIYFGEGSWLTVV.

This clonotype was found a few times. For the CDR3, the DNA is TGTGCCAGCTCCCCCGGGACAGGGGGCCTTCAGCCCCAGCATTTT. Translated, it gives CASSPGTGGLQPQHF. The V gene is TRBV18, the J gene TRBJ1-5; 12 positions match TRBD1. This CDR3 has 15 residues. The germline gives CDR1 KGHSH, CDR2 LQKENI. The ends lost 6 bases at V and 6 bases at J; junction bases unmatched: 6.

This clonotype was detected a few times. J is TRBJ2-1 and V is TRBV9, with D maybe TRBD2 (5 bases). The CDR3 is made up of 15 amino acids. V was shortened by 2 bases and J by 7 bases, with 16 bases between the two germline ends. Germline V gene data show CDR1 as SGDLS and CDR2 as YYNGEE. The CDR3, as DNA: TGTGCCAGCAGCGTCTATGCGGGCTCGGTAAATGAGCAGTTCTTC. This gives the protein CASSVYAGSVNEQFF.

This clonotype was observed a few times. This chain connects TRBV20-1 to TRBJ2-6; TRBD1 matches 8 bases. The CDR3 runs to 15 residues. V shed 4 bases, J shed 4 bases, and the junction held 6 bases outside the gene matches. Per germline, CDR1 DFQATT and CDR2 SNEGSKA (reference sequence). CDR3 DNA sequence: TGCAGTGCTAACCAGGGGGCAAGGGGGGCCAACGTCCTGACTTTC. Protein product: CSANQGARGANVLTF.